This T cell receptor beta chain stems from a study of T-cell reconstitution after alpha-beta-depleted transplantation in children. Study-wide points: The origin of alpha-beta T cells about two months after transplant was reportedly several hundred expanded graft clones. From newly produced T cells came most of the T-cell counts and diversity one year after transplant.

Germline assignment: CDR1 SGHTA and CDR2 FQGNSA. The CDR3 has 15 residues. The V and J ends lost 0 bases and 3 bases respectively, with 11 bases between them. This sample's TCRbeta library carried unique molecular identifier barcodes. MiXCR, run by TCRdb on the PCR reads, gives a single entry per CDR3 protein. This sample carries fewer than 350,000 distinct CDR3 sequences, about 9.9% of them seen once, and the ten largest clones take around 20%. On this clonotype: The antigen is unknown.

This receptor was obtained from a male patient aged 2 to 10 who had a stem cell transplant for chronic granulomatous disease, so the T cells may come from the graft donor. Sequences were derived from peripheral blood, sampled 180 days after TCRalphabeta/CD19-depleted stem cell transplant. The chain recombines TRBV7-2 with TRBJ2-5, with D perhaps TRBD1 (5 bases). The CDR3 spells CASSLAGSGKETQYF. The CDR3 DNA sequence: TGTGCCAGCAGCTTAGCGGGCTCAGGGAAAGAGACCCAGTACTTC.